The present entry profiles one TCR beta chain with its context. Original processing methods: Estimation of nucleated cell counts relied on the amplification of reference gene primers. Only in-frame clones appear in the TCRdb table, and some are missing; sequencing was by immunoSEQ multiplex PCR. D and trimming were read from the DNA, whereas the V and J calls and clone size are those reported in that table. Among approximately 88,000 clones listed, 87% were seen once. These data are taken from a study of blood T cell repertoires in COVID-19. Study overall: The study drew acute and convalescent COVID-19 samples from the United States, Italy and Spain. From T cells, B-cell-depleted T cells, or PBMCs came the material, which was cDNA or gDNA.

CDR1 and CDR2 from the germline V gene are SGHRS and YFSETQ. CDR3 size: 15 residues. Trimming shortened V by 5 bases and J by 2 bases, and 14 bases separated the two germline ends. This clonotype was sampled from a male donor with acute or convalescent COVID-19. Sequences were obtained from peripheral blood. The gene calls are TRBV5-1 and TRBJ2-1; possibly TRBD2 for D (7 bases). CDR3 amino acids: CASSIGGAAYNEQFF. For the CDR3, the DNA is TGCGCCAGCAGTATTGGGGGGGCGGCCTACAATGAGCAGTTCTTC. The whole variable domain, filled in from reference TRBV5-1 and TRBJ2-1, reads KAGVTQTPRYLIKTRGQQVTLSCSPISGHRSVSWYQQTPGQGLQFLFEYFSETQRNKGNFPGRFSGRQFSNSRSEMNVSTLELGDSALYLCASSIGGAAYNEQFFGPGTRLTVL.